This TCR beta chain was observed in a study of blood T cell repertoires in COVID-19. Looking at the study overall: T cells, B-cell-depleted T cells, or PBMCs provided the cDNA or gDNA that served as material.

Using immunoSEQ multiplex PCR, the repertoire was profiled, and TCRdb retains in-frame clones only, with some absent. Seen here are 130,000 to 150,000 clones, around 85% observed once, and the top ten hold roughly 2.9%. Germline V gene sequence: CDR1 SGHDN, CDR2 FVKESK. The CDR3 runs 13 residues. The V gene end was trimmed by 5 bases and the J gene end by 7 bases; junction bases not matched to a gene: 6. This rearrangement joins TRBV14 to TRBJ1-2; TRBD1 aligns across 8 bases. The material sequenced was peripheral blood. The sequence derives from a woman aged 40-49 years with active or convalescent COVID-19. The DNA of the CDR3 is TGTGCCAGCAGCGCGCAGGGGGCGGGTGGCTACACCTTC. As protein: CASSAQGAGGYTF.